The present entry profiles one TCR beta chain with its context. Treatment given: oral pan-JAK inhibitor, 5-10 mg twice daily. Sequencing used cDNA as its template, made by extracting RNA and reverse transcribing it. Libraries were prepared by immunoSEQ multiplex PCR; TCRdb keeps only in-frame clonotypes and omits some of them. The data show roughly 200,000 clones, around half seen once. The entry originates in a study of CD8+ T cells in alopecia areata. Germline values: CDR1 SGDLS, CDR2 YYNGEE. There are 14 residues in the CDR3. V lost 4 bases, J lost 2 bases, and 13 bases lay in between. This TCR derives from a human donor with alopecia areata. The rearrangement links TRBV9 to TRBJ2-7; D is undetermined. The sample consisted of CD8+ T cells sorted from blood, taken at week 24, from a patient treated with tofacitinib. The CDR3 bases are TGTGCCAGCAGCCCCCTAGACGGTCCCTACGAGCAGTACTTC. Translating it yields CASSPLDGPYEQYF.